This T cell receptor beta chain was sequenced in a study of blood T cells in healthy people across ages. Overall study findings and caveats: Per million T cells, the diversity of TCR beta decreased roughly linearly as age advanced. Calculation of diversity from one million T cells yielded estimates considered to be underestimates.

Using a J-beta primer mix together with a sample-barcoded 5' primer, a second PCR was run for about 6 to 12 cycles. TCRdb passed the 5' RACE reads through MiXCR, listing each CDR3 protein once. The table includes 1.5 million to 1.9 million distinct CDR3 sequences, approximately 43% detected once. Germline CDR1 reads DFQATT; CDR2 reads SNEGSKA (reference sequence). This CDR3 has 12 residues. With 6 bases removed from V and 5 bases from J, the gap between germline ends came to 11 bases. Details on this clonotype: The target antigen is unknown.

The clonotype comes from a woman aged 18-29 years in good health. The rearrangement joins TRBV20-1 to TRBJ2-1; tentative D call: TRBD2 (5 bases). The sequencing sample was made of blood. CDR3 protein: CSARRWDNEQFF. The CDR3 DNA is TGCAGTGCCAGGAGGTGGGACAATGAGCAGTTCTTC.